The 21 T cell receptor beta chains presented below share a single source sample, sequenced in a study of OX40 agonist ivuxolimab in advanced cancers. The library was built by means of the immunoSEQ multiplex PCR assay. The immuneACCESS repertoire file appears here via TCRdb, limited to in-frame rearrangements. These files lack a portion of the clones; in checked studies, under half of the deficit traces to unresolved V genes, and the cause of the others is not known. The sample includes just over 50,000 clones, with 88% observed a single time. Clones ranked in the top ten supply approximately 3.8% of the sample. Material: CD4+ or CD8+ T cells sorted from blood, obtained in a trial of the OX40 agonist ivuxolimab. The source is an adult with an advanced solid tumor such as melanoma, head and neck, liver or kidney cancer.

The chain uses TRBV12-5 and TRBJ2-1; D not resolved. CDR1 is LGHNT and CDR2 is FRNRAP in the germline V gene. With 1 base removed from V and 0 bases from J, the gap between germline ends came to 7 bases. This CDR3 is built from 15 residues. In DNA, the CDR3 is TGTGCTAGTGGTTTGGGGGAAAGCTCCTACAATGAGCAGTTCTTC. Translating it yields CASGLGESSYNEQFF.

The chain recombines TRBV13 with TRBJ1-4; the D gene is possibly TRBD1 (5 bases). Germline V gene lookup returns CDR1 PRHDT and CDR2 FYEKMQ (reference sequence). CDR3 length: 17 residues. V lost 0 bases, J lost 1 base, and 12 bases lay in between. The CDR3 sequence is CASSLGRVQLTNEKLFF. In DNA form, the CDR3 reads TGTGCCAGCAGCTTAGGCAGGGTACAACTAACTAATGAAAAACTGTTTTTT.

V gene TRBV6-6 combines with J gene TRBJ2-7, with 9 bases fitting TRBD1. The J segment lost 2 bases and the V segment lost 0 bases, leaving 5 bases of the junction unmatched. The CDR3 consists of 16 residues. Germline values: CDR1 MNHNY, CDR2 SVGAGI (reference sequence). CDR3 nucleotides: TGTGCCAGCAGTTACTCTGGGGACAGGGTAACCTACGAGCAGTACTTC. Translating gives CASSYSGDRVTYEQYF.

The rearrangement links TRBV19 to TRBJ2-4; perhaps TRBD1 as D (5 bases). Trimming stripped 2 bases from V and 0 bases from J, with 11 bases between. CDR3 length: 16 residues. The germline CDR1 and CDR2 sequences are LNHDA and SQIVND (reference sequence). CDR3 sequence: CASSILGRGAKNIQYF. The CDR3 region has the DNA TGTGCCAGTAGTATATTGGGGCGCGGAGCCAAAAACATTCAGTACTTC.

The V gene is TRBV28, the J gene TRBJ1-1; D is perhaps TRBD1 (5 bases). Germline V gives CDR1 MDHEN, CDR2 SYDVKM. The CDR3 is 12 amino acids. V was pared by 3 bases and J by 10 bases, with 12 bases between. In DNA, the CDR3 is TGTGCCAGCAGTTTCAGGGCAGGGAGAGCTTTCTTT. It translates to CASSFRAGRAFF.

The chain is built from TRBV29-1 and TRBJ2-5; possible D gene TRBD1, 5 bases. Germline V gene lookup returns CDR1 SQVTM and CDR2 ANQGSEA. The V and J ends lost 3 bases and 5 bases respectively, with 10 bases between them. The CDR3 totals 12 residues. CDR3 sequence: CSVDGARETQYF. The CDR3, as DNA: TGCAGCGTTGATGGGGCGCGGGAGACCCAGTACTTC.

CDR3 coding DNA: TGTGCCAGTAGTATTGGGACAGACTCCTACAATGAGCAGTTCTTC. As protein: CASSIGTDSYNEQFF. The chain carries TRBV19 and TRBJ2-1, with TRBD1 matching over 7 bases. J was trimmed by 0 bases and V by 3 bases; bases with no gene match: 2. CDR3 length equals 15 residues. The germline CDR1 and CDR2 sequences are LNHDA and SQIVND (reference sequence).

This clone was seen a few times. The V gene is TRBV4-2, the J gene TRBJ1-5, with 7 bases identical to TRBD1. The CDR3 is 15 residues long. Trimming removed 0 bases from V and 2 bases from J; junction bases left unmatched: 1. Germline lookup yields CDR1 LGHNA and CDR2 YNFKEQ. CDR3 sequence: CASSQEGGGNQPQHF. The CDR3, as DNA: TGTGCCAGCAGCCAAGAAGGGGGCGGCAATCAGCCCCAGCATTTT.

The chain carries TRBV9 and TRBJ1-3; D ambiguous. The germline V gene encodes CDR1 SGDLS and CDR2 YYNGEE. V was cut by 0 bases and J by 0 bases, with 13 bases left in between. This CDR3 region has 17 residues. The CDR3 sequence is CASSVVGQALSGNTIYF. Here the CDR3 DNA reads TGTGCCAGCAGCGTAGTCGGGCAGGCCCTCTCTGGAAACACCATATATTTT.

The rearrangement uses TRBV5-6 and TRBJ1-5; tentative D call: TRBD1 (6 bases). The V gene lost 4 bases and the J gene lost 3 bases, with 20 bases spanning the gap. Germline CDR1 is SGHDT and CDR2 is YYEEEE. There are 17 residues in the CDR3. The chain's CDR3 is CASSEFTGHTPNQPQHF. As DNA, the CDR3 is TGTGCCAGCAGCGAATTTACAGGGCATACCCCCAATCAGCCCCAGCATTTT.

CDR3 sequence (DNA): TGTGCCAGCAGCTTGGACATGGGAGGACAGGGAGGAGAGACCCAGTACTTC. This codes for CASSLDMGGQGGETQYF. The chain is built from TRBV5-6 and TRBJ2-5; TRBD1 aligns across 8 bases. V trimming: 0 bases; J trimming: 4 bases; junction bases outside the gene matches: 11. Germline CDR1 and CDR2: SGHDT and YYEEEE. This CDR3 is built from 17 residues.

This clone was recorded a few times. The chain links TRBV6-1 to TRBJ1-5; 7 positions match TRBD1. V lost 4 bases, J lost 1 base, and 16 bases stayed unmatched. The CDR3 spans 19 residues. Germline CDR1 and CDR2: MNHNS and SASEGT. The DNA for the CDR3 is TGTGCCAGCAGTGGCCCACGAACGACAGGGTACGGGAGCAATCAGCCCCAGCATTTT. Translated, it gives CASSGPRTTGYGSNQPQHF.

This chain links TRBV5-4 with TRBJ2-7; 7 bases agree with TRBD1. Germline V gene sequence: CDR1 SGHNT, CDR2 YYREEE (reference sequence). The CDR3 is 15 residues long. Trimming at V came to 1 base and at J to 0 bases, leaving 4 bases not matched to a gene. The CDR3 nucleotides are TGTGCCAGCAGCTTGAAGGGGGCCAACTCCTACGAGCAGTACTTC. Residues: CASSLKGANSYEQYF.

This rearrangement joins TRBV27 to TRBJ2-2, with TRBD1 identical over 8 bases. This CDR3 is built from 14 residues. Trimming at V came to 6 bases and at J to 4 bases, leaving 4 bases not matched to a gene. Germline V CDR1 and CDR2: MNHEY, SMNVEV (reference sequence). The CDR3 coding sequence is TGTGCCAGCAGCAGACAGGGGAGCACCGGGGAGCTGTTTTTT. This translates into CASSRQGSTGELFF.

This clone showed up just once. The V gene is TRBV19, the J gene TRBJ1-3; TRBD1 matches at 8 bases. The trim removed 5 bases at V and 0 bases at J, leaving 9 bases unmatched. Germline V gene lookup returns CDR1 LNHDA and CDR2 SQIVND (reference sequence). The CDR3 is 17 residues long. CDR3 sequence reads: CASSLGTGSSSGNTIYF. Here the CDR3 DNA reads TGTGCCAGTAGTCTGGGGACAGGATCTAGCTCTGGAAACACCATATATTTT.

Note on this clone: Other DNA sequences within the sample encode an identical CDR3. The gene calls are TRBV5-1 and TRBJ2-5; 7 bases map to TRBD1. The CDR3 length is 15 residues. Germline V gene data show CDR1 as SGHRS and CDR2 as YFSETQ. V was pared by 2 bases and J by 5 bases, with 9 bases of the junction left unmatched. The CDR3 sequence: CASSFGQAPGETQYF. CDR3 nucleotides: TGCGCCAGCAGCTTCGGACAGGCTCCTGGGGAGACCCAGTACTTC.

In the case of this clone: Additional DNA sequences in this sample encode the identical CDR3. The chain combines TRBV18 with TRBJ2-1; D possibly uses TRBD1 or TRBD2 (5 bases each). The V and J ends lost 4 bases and 7 bases respectively, with 5 bases between them. Germline CDR1 KGHSH, CDR2 LQKENI. The CDR3 sequence is 11 residues long. The CDR3 DNA follows: TGTGCCAGCTCACGGGGGAATGAGCAGTTCTTC. Its translation: CASSRGNEQFF.

The rearrangement joins TRBV6-1 to TRBJ2-7, with TRBD2 matching over 13 bases. The CDR3 is made up of 15 amino acids. Trimming at V came to 6 bases and at J to 5 bases, leaving 7 bases not matched to a gene. CDR1 is MNHNS, CDR2 SASEGT, per germline. The CDR3 DNA sequence: TGTGCCAGCAGCAATGGACTAGCGGGAGTCGACGAGCAGTACTTC. The encoded protein is CASSNGLAGVDEQYF.

The chain joins TRBV15 to TRBJ2-5; a weak D match, TRBD1 (6 bases). Between the trimmed V and J ends, which lost 1 base and 1 base, there was a span of 13 bases. Germline loops: CDR1 LNHNV, CDR2 YYDKDF (reference sequence). There are 16 residues in the CDR3. CDR3 loop: CATSRGSGTIQETQYF. DNA for the CDR3: TGTGCCACCAGCAGAGGGTCCGGGACAATCCAAGAGACCCAGTACTTC.

This chain joins TRBV5-1 and TRBJ2-5; D uncertain. The CDR3 has 13 residues. The V and J ends lost 1 base and 3 bases respectively, with 7 bases between them. Germline CDR1 is SGHRS and CDR2 is YFSETQ. The CDR3: CASSLRPEETQYF. The CDR3 DNA is TGCGCCAGCAGCTTGAGACCGGAAGAGACCCAGTACTTC.

The V gene is TRBV20-1, the J gene TRBJ1-1; D ambiguous. CDR1 is DFQATT and CDR2 is SNEGSKA in the germline V gene (reference sequence). The V end lost 5 bases, the J end lost 3 bases, and 4 bases lay between the germline ends. The CDR3 has 10 residues. CDR3 protein: CSAGYTEAFF. In DNA, the CDR3 is TGCAGTGCTGGTTACACTGAAGCTTTCTTT.